The 18 T cell receptor beta chains below come from one sample, sequenced in a study of T cells in Graves' hyperthyroidism and ophthalmopathy. RNA transcripts yielded amplified TCR beta CDR3 regions. When the TCR CDR3 underwent first-round RT-PCR, the HTBI primer set was used. TCRdb ran MiXCR on the multiplex PCR reads and lists one entry per CDR3 protein. The repertoire consists of 250,000 to 300,000 distinct CDR3 sequences, with roughly 15% occurring once and the leading ten covering about 14%. Source material: blood. The origin of the receptors is a woman between 35 and 50 years old with Graves' hyperthyroidism that later progressed to Graves' ophthalmopathy.

This clonotype was seen repeatedly, ten times or more. CDR3 in DNA: TGTGCCACCAGTGACCCTGACAGGGAGGCCGGGGAGCTGTTTTTT. As protein: CATSDPDREAGELFF. This chain uses TRBV24-1 with TRBJ2-2, with D perhaps matching TRBD1 (7 bases). This CDR3 comprises 15 residues. V lost 4 bases and J lost 6, with 14 bases in between. Germline CDR1 and CDR2: KGHDR and SFDVKD.

The chain uses TRBV28 and TRBJ1-5; the match to TRBD1 covers 8 bases. The ends lost 7 bases at V and 3 bases at J; junction bases unmatched: 5. Germline V CDR1 and CDR2: MDHEN, SYDVKM. The CDR3 length is 14 residues. This CDR3 reads CASNSGQANQPQHF. In DNA form, the CDR3 reads TGTGCCAGCAACTCGGGACAGGCCAATCAGCCCCAGCATTTT.

This clonotype occurred many times. V usage is TRBV6-1 and J usage is TRBJ2-5; 9 nucleotides line up with TRBD2. J gave up 5 bases and V 5 bases, and 6 bases lay outside the gene matches. The CDR3 has 14 residues. Germline CDR1 is MNHNS and CDR2 is SASEGT. The CDR3 bases are TGTGCCAGCAGTTACCTCAGCGGGAGGGAGACCCAGTACTTC. This encodes CASSYLSGRETQYF.

This clonotype has ten or more counts. The rearrangement joins TRBV7-2 to TRBJ2-1; D call uncertain. Deletions cut 2 bases from V and 4 bases from J, with 12 bases between. CDR1 and CDR2 (germline): SGHTA, FQGNSA. The length of the CDR3 is 15 residues. The CDR3 sequence is CASSLTVGYYNEQFF. The CDR3 nucleotides read TGTGCCAGCAGCTTAACAGTTGGGTATTACAATGAGCAGTTCTTC.

There are many counts of this clonotype. The chain uses TRBV12-3 or TRBV12-4 and TRBJ1-3; 8 nucleotides match TRBD1. This CDR3 is built from 15 residues. The junction had 4 bases not matched to a gene; V was cut back by 6 bases and J by 0 bases. The CDR3 loop is CASSRTGNSGNTIYF. CDR3 DNA: TGTGCCAGCAGCCGGACAGGGAACTCTGGAAACACCATATATTTT.

This clonotype was observed at least ten times. The chain links TRBV13 to TRBJ1-1; TRBD1 is a possible D gene (6 bases). Between the trimmed V and J ends, which lost 2 bases and 0 bases, there was a span of 13 bases. The CDR3 length is 16 residues. Germline CDR1 is PRHDT and CDR2 is FYEKMQ (reference sequence). The CDR3 sequence is CASSLPGVRMNTEAFF. For the CDR3, the DNA is TGTGCCAGCAGCTTACCAGGGGTGAGGATGAACACTGAAGCTTTCTTT.

In its sample, this clonotype was seen many times. The genes are TRBV4-1 and TRBJ1-4; no clear D. CDR3 length equals 16 residues. Trimming left V 4 bases short and J 3 bases short, with 15 bases between. CDR1 and CDR2 from the germline V gene are MGHRA and YSYEKL. In DNA, the CDR3 is TGCGCCAGCAGCCGGGAAGGGTCTTTAGCTAATGAAAAACTGTTTTTT. It translates to CASSREGSLANEKLFF.

This clonotype was observed many times. The chain links TRBV7-3 to TRBJ1-6; D ambiguous. Between the trimmed V and J ends, which lost 4 bases and 7 bases, there was a span of 8 bases. Germline V lookup: CDR1 SGHTA, CDR2 FQGTGA. The CDR3 extends over 13 amino acids. The CDR3 coding sequence is TGTGCCAGCAGCTCCCCTGGAAATTCACCCCTCCACTTT. As protein: CASSSPGNSPLHF.

This clonotype was counted at least ten times. The rearrangement links TRBV27 to TRBJ2-1; no definite D call. CDR3 size: 14 residues. In germline, CDR1 is MNHEY, CDR2 SMNVEV (reference sequence). With 6 bases removed from V and 0 bases from J, the gap between germline ends came to 9 bases. The CDR3: CASSFQRSYNEQFF. CDR3 bases: TGTGCCAGCAGCTTTCAGCGCTCCTACAATGAGCAGTTCTTC.

This clonotype was detected many times. V gene TRBV27 combines with J gene TRBJ2-7; perhaps TRBD2 as D (7 bases). Trimming cost V 5 bases and J 3 bases, with 17 bases left between them. The CDR3 consists of 15 residues. Per germline, CDR1 MNHEY and CDR2 SMNVEV (reference sequence). CDR3 loop: CASSKTSATGYEQYF. The CDR3 DNA reads as TGTGCCAGCAGTAAAACTAGCGCGACAGGCTACGAGCAGTACTTC.

The sample holds many counts of this clonotype. V usage is TRBV10-2 and J usage is TRBJ1-1; the match to TRBD1 covers 8 bases. The CDR3 extends over 15 amino acids. J gave up 1 base and V 5 bases, and 6 bases lay outside the gene matches. The germline gives CDR1 WSHSY, CDR2 SAAADI. CDR3: CASSPRTGTNTEAFF. CDR3 DNA sequence: TGCGCCAGCAGTCCTCGGACAGGGACGAACACTGAAGCTTTCTTT.

The chain is built from TRBV11-3 and TRBJ2-3, with TRBD2 matching over 11 bases. Germline V gene lookup returns CDR1 SGHNT and CDR2 YENEEA. This CDR3 contains 16 residues. V shed 4 bases and J 2 bases; nucleotides not matched to a gene: 5. Here the CDR3 DNA reads TGTGCCAGCAGCTGGGGGGGACTAGCGGTCACAGATACGCAGTATTTT. It yields the protein CASSWGGLAVTDTQYF.

This clonotype was seen only a few times. The rearrangement joins TRBV15 to TRBJ2-7; no clear D. The ends were cut back, 3 bases at V and 5 bases at J, with 17 bases in the middle. The CDR3 spans 15 residues. CDR1 and CDR2 from the germline V gene are LNHNV and YYDKDF (reference sequence). The CDR3 bases are TGTGCCACCAGCAGGTCAGGCAGGAGTGTCGACGAGCAGTACTTC. Amino acid sequence: CATSRSGRSVDEQYF.

The rearrangement links TRBV4-1 to TRBJ2-4; tentative D call: TRBD1 (5 bases). Germline CDR1 MGHRA, CDR2 YSYEKL. V gave up 4 bases and J gave up 1 base, with 11 bases separating them. The CDR3 runs to 15 residues. As DNA, the CDR3 is TGCGCCAGCAGCCGTTTAGGGGCGGCCAAAAACATTCAGTACTTC. It codes for CASSRLGAAKNIQYF.

The sample holds many counts of this clonotype. The rearrangement links TRBV15 to TRBJ2-7, with 11 bases lining up with TRBD2. The CDR3 totals 17 residues. Losses at the gene ends were 2 bases for V and 3 bases for J; bases not matched to a gene: 9. From germline, CDR1 is LNHNV and CDR2 YYDKDF (reference sequence). CDR3 region: CATSRSQMGLAVYEQYF. For the CDR3, the DNA is TGTGCCACCAGCAGATCACAAATGGGACTAGCGGTCTACGAGCAGTACTTC.

This clonotype has a handful of counts. The chain recombines TRBV4-2 with TRBJ2-1; the D call may be TRBD1 or TRBD2 (6 bases each). From germline, CDR1 is LGHNA and CDR2 YNFKEQ. The germline V and J ends were trimmed by 4 bases and 4 bases, with 20 bases remaining between them. CDR3 length equals 17 residues. CDR3 in DNA: TGTGCCAGCAGCCTATACTCCTCAGGGGAGGTGTACAATGAGCAGTTCTTC. Encoded protein: CASSLYSSGEVYNEQFF.

This clonotype has a handful of counts. The CDR3: CSARQGYSNQPQHF. The DNA of the CDR3 is TGCAGTGCAAGACAGGGTTATAGCAATCAGCCCCAGCATTTT. The rearrangement links TRBV20-1 to TRBJ1-5; 7 bases line up with TRBD1. The germline V gene has CDR1 DFQATT and CDR2 SNEGSKA (reference sequence). V lost 6 bases, J lost 0 bases, and 5 bases stayed unmatched. This CDR3 region has 14 residues.

This clonotype has at least ten counts. V is TRBV13 and J is TRBJ1-1; TRBD1 is a possible D gene (6 bases). V was cut by 5 bases and J by 6 bases, with 7 bases left in between. This CDR3 contains 11 residues. Germline V gives CDR1 PRHDT, CDR2 FYEKMQ (reference sequence). CDR3: CASSQGSEAFF. The DNA of the CDR3 is TGTGCCAGCAGCCAGGGGTCTGAAGCTTTCTTT.